This paragraph reports one T cell receptor beta chain. The data are from a study of blood T cell repertoires in COVID-19. On the study more broadly: PBMCs, B-cell-depleted T cells, or T cells were the source of the cDNA or gDNA that made up the material.

V shed 2 bases and J shed 2 bases, with 9 bases lying between them. CDR1 and CDR2 from the germline V gene are SNHLY and FYNNEI. CDR3 length: 15 amino acids. Per the original methods: From reference gene primer amplification, estimates of nucleated cell counts were derived. The data were produced by immunoSEQ multiplex PCR, yet TCRdb's version contains in-frame clones alone and is incomplete. V and J calls plus clone size are reproduced from that table; the DNA served to infer D and trimming. Among about 410,000 clones listed, approximately 91% were seen once. The genes are TRBV2 and TRBJ2-2; maybe TRBD1 (5 bases). The sequenced sample was peripheral blood. The sequence was collected from a woman in her thirties or forties with COVID-19, enrolled during active disease. CDR3 loop: CASSERQGNTGELFF. For the CDR3, the DNA is TGTGCCAGCAGTGAAAGGCAGGGTAACACCGGGGAGCTGTTTTTT. Based on the CDR3 plus reference TRBV2 and TRBJ2-2, the full variable domain is EPEVTQTPSHQVTQMGQEVILRCVPISNHLYFYWYRQILGQKVEFLVSFYNNEISEKSEIFDDQFSVERPDGSNFTLKIRSTKLEDSAMYFCASSERQGNTGELFFGEGSRLTVL.